This TCR beta chain was identified during a study of cytomegalovirus exposure and HLA in healthy donors. Notes on the study in general: Several of the most significant clusters appeared, in a later analysis, to be linked to common viral pathogens. Rarity marked most TCR sequences, yet some public TCRs occurred in many donors.

A note on this clone: Antigen specificity is unknown. This CDR3 is also generated by other DNA sequences in the sample.

Researchers ran the PCR with 60 Vbeta and 13 Jbeta primers. Sequenced by immunoSEQ multiplex PCR; TCRdb stores in-frame clones only, minus some. The data show approximately 190,000 clones, 81% seen once. The V segment lost 5 bases and the J segment 3 bases; nucleotides outside the gene matches: 2. Germline CDR1 reads SEHNR; CDR2 reads FQNEAQ (reference sequence). This CDR3 contains 15 residues. The sample consisted of PBMCs. The clonotype originates from a man in his fifties in good health and CMV-seronegative. The chain joins TRBV7-9 to TRBJ2-2, with TRBD1 identical over 11 bases. In DNA, the CDR3 is TGTGCCAGCAGCCTGGGACAGGGGGACACCGGGGAGCTGTTTTTT. Its translation is CASSLGQGDTGELFF.